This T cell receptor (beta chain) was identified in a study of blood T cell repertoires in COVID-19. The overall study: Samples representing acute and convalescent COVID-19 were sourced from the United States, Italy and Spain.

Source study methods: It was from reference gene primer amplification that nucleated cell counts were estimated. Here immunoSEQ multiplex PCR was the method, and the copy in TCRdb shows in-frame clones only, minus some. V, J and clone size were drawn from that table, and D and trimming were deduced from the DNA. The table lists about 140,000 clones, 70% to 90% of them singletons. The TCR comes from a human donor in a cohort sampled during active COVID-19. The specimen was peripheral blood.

The CDR3 spells CASSVAAGGPYEQYF. CDR3 nucleotides: TGTGCCAGCAGCGTAGCCGCGGGAGGGCCGTACGAGCAGTACTTC. V usage is TRBV9 and J usage is TRBJ2-7, with 9 positions matching TRBD2. The CDR3 has 15 residues. Per germline, CDR1 SGDLS and CDR2 YYNGEE. After removal of 0 bases from V and 4 bases from J, the junction contained 5 bases not matched to a gene.